One and the same sample provided the 6 T cell receptor beta chains below, sequenced in a study of cytomegalovirus exposure and HLA in healthy donors. Primers for the PCR totalled 60 Vbeta and 13 Jbeta. This table comes from immunoSEQ multiplex PCR, and its TCRdb copy is limited to in-frame clones, with some not included. The sample consists of around 130,000 clones, 60% to 85% of them appearing once. Sequenced sample: PBMCs. These receptors were taken from a woman aged 18-30 years in good health and CMV-seronegative.

This rearrangement joins TRBV5-1 to TRBJ2-3; 7 bases agree with TRBD2. The CDR3 contains 15 residues. Germline loops: CDR1 SGHRS, CDR2 YFSETQ. V gave up 3 bases and J gave up 5 bases; unmatched junction bases: 9. DNA for the CDR3: TGCGCCAGCAGCTCGAGCGGGGTAGATATAGATACGCAGTATTTT. Its translation is CASSSSGVDIDTQYF.

The V gene is TRBV30, the J gene TRBJ1-2; possible D gene TRBD1, 5 bases. Trimming stripped 2 bases from V and 8 bases from J, with 12 bases between. CDR1 is GTSNPN, CDR2 SVGIG, per germline (reference sequence). The CDR3 extends over 12 amino acids. CDR3 bases: TGTGCCTGGAGTAACGGAGGGGACGGCTACACCTTC. It yields the protein CAWSNGGDGYTF.

The V call is TRBV6-1, the J call TRBJ1-2, with 10 bases matching TRBD1. V gave up 4 bases and J gave up 3 bases; unmatched junction bases: 5. The CDR3 consists of 15 residues. Germline CDR1 is MNHNS and CDR2 is SASEGT. CDR3 DNA sequence: TGTGCCAGCAGTGCGACAGGGGGCGCCGACTATGGCTACACCTTC. It specifies CASSATGGADYGYTF.

This clone appeared once. This chain joins TRBV4-1 and TRBJ2-7; 7 nucleotides agree with TRBD1. The CDR3 is made up of 14 amino acids. V lost 0 bases and J lost 2; bases outside the gene matches: 1. Germline V gives CDR1 MGHRA, CDR2 YSYEKL. The chain's CDR3 is CASSQEGGPYEQYF. DNA for the CDR3: TGCGCCAGCAGCCAAGAAGGGGGCCCCTACGAGCAGTACTTC.

This chain uses TRBV12-5 with TRBJ2-2; 7 bases map to TRBD1. The CDR3 extends over 16 amino acids. V was pared by 5 bases and J by 3 bases, with 9 bases of the junction left unmatched. The germline V gene has CDR1 LGHNT and CDR2 FRNRAP. CDR3 in amino acids: CASGPPRTGYTGELFF. The CDR3 DNA is TGTGCTAGTGGTCCGCCCCGGACAGGCTACACCGGGGAGCTGTTTTTT.

This chain uses TRBV7-2 with TRBJ1-5; 8 bases align to TRBD1. V gave up 4 bases and J gave up 6 bases; unmatched junction bases: 11. This CDR3 contains 16 residues. CDR1 and CDR2 (germline): SGHTA, FQGNSA. CDR3 nucleotide sequence: TGTGCCAGCAGCTCCTCGTCCGGACAGGGAGGTCAGCCCCAGCATTTT. Its translation is CASSSSSGQGGQPQHF.